The following is a T cell receptor (beta chain) sequence with its context. The antigen remains unidentified. These data come from a study of early T cells in non-severe SARS-CoV-2 infection. The wider study: Chains from this unsorted whole-blood bulk RNA could not be paired.

Broader study findings: Clonotype matching in VDJdb favored anti-spike CD8 responses and did not capture private and CD4 specificities.

Unique molecular identifiers tagged individual cDNA molecules. TCRdb reprocessed the 5' RACE reads via MiXCR and lists one record per CDR3 protein. Of roughly 64,000 distinct CDR3 sequences listed, roughly 9% are singletons. The CDR3 contains 15 residues. V was clipped by 3 bases and J by 0 bases, with 8 bases between them. CDR1 is SGHTA and CDR2 is FQGNSA in the germline V gene. Sample: whole blood, taken at baseline. V and J are TRBV7-2 and TRBJ2-2; D not resolved. This sequence originates from an adult who was a healthcare worker with PCR-confirmed SARS-CoV-2 infection or an uninfected control (not recorded which). The CDR3, as DNA: TGTGCCAGCAGCTTTGCCGGGTCGAACACCGGGGAGCTGTTTTTT. Translating gives CASSFAGSNTGELFF.